The 9 T cell receptor beta chains reported below all come from one sample, sequenced in a study of T cell changes during pregnancy in multiple sclerosis. Profiled with immunoSEQ multiplex PCR; TCRdb holds only in-frame clones, not every one. The sample lists more than 45,000 clones, around 92% seen once, with approximately 0.64% in the top ten. The source was CD4+ T cells from peripheral blood mononuclear cells, collected after pregnancy. These receptors were taken from a female donor with multiple sclerosis, enrolled in a pregnancy study.

The chain links TRBV7-2 to TRBJ2-1, with 10 bases lining up with TRBD2. CDR1 SGHTA and CDR2 FQGNSA come from the germline V gene. This CDR3 comprises 15 residues. J lost 4 bases, V lost 5 bases, and 5 bases had no gene match. This chain's CDR3 is CASSPPSGGYNEQFF. The CDR3 DNA sequence: TGTGCCAGCAGCCCTCCTAGCGGGGGATACAATGAGCAGTTCTTC.

V usage is TRBV18 and J usage is TRBJ1-5; 8 nucleotides agree with TRBD1. There are 15 residues in the CDR3. V dropped 5 bases and J dropped 6; count of bases not matched to a gene: 9. Germline V gene sequence: CDR1 KGHSH, CDR2 LQKENI. The CDR3 sequence: CASSGATGVVQPQHF. In DNA form, the CDR3 reads TGTGCCAGCTCAGGGGCGACAGGGGTGGTTCAGCCCCAGCATTTT.

This chain uses TRBV7-2 with TRBJ2-2; 8 nucleotides align to TRBD2. CDR3 length: 16 amino acids. V lost 4 bases to trimming and J lost 1 base; unmatched junction nucleotides: 5. Germline V gene lookup returns CDR1 SGHTA and CDR2 FQGNSA. CDR3 in amino acids: CASSSPSGGNTGELFF. The CDR3 region has the DNA TGTGCCAGCAGCTCACCAAGCGGGGGGAACACCGGGGAGCTGTTTTTT.

The chain carries TRBV2 and TRBJ2-3; 12 bases map to TRBD2. Trimming at V came to 11 bases and at J to 2 bases, leaving 8 bases not matched to a gene. The CDR3 totals 15 residues. Germline values: CDR1 SNHLY, CDR2 FYNNEI. In nucleotides, the CDR3 is TGTGCCGGTTCTTCTAGCGGGGGGGCCACAGATACGCAGTATTTT. It translates to CAGSSSGGATDTQYF.

This chain uses TRBV7-9 with TRBJ2-1, with TRBD2 matching over 12 bases. CDR1 and CDR2 (germline): SEHNR, FQNEAQ (reference sequence). The CDR3 consists of 17 residues. V gave up 4 bases and J gave up 0 bases; unmatched junction bases: 4. For the CDR3, the DNA is TGTGCCAGCAGCTACGGACTAGCGGGGATCTCCTACAATGAGCAGTTCTTC. It codes for CASSYGLAGISYNEQFF.

J is TRBJ1-3 and V is TRBV7-3, with D uncertain. CDR3 size: 14 residues. V was cut by 5 bases and J by 4 bases, with 12 bases left in between. The germline gives CDR1 SGHTA, CDR2 FQGTGA. The CDR3 DNA reads TGTGCCAGCAGCCCTGGTCTAGGAGGAAACACCATATATTTT. Amino acid sequence: CASSPGLGGNTIYF.

The chain joins TRBV15 to TRBJ1-2; perhaps TRBD1 as D (5 bases). There are 14 residues in the CDR3. The germline CDR1 and CDR2 sequences are LNHNV and YYDKDF (reference sequence). V lost 1 base, J lost 5 bases, and 11 bases lay in between. The CDR3 DNA follows: TGTGCCACCAGCAGAGGTGGGACTACGTATGGCTACACCTTC. The encoded protein is CATSRGGTTYGYTF.

The rearrangement uses TRBV18 and TRBJ2-3, with a weak D call TRBD1 (5 bases). The CDR3 runs to 16 residues. V dropped 2 bases and J dropped 1 base, with 13 bases sitting between them. Germline CDR1 and CDR2: KGHSH and LQKENI. In DNA, the CDR3 is TGTGCCAGCTCACCAGCTGGCATAGGGGGCACAGATACGCAGTATTTT. This gives the protein CASSPAGIGGTDTQYF.

The V call is TRBV5-1, the J call TRBJ2-1; D is undetermined. Germline-derived CDR1 and CDR2 are SGHRS and YFSETQ. The CDR3 has 13 residues. Trimming left V 2 bases short and J 10 bases short, with 13 bases between. This chain's CDR3 is CASSFSYSREQFF. DNA for the CDR3: TGCGCCAGCAGCTTTAGCTATTCTCGGGAGCAGTTCTTC.